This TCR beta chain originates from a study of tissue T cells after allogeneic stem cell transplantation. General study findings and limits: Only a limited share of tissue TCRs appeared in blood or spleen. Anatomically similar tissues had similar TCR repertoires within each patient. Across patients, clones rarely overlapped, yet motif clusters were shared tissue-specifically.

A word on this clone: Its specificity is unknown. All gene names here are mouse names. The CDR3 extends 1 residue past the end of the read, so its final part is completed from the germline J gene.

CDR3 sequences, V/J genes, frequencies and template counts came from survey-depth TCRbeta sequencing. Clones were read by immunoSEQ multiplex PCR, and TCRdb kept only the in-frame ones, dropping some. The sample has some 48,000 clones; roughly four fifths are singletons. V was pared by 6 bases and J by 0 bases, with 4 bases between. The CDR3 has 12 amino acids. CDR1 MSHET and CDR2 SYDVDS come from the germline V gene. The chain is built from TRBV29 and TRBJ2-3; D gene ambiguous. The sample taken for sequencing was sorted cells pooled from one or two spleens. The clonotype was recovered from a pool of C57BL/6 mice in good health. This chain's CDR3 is CASRDSAETLYF. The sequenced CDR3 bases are TGTGCTAGCAGGGACAGTGCAGAAACGCTGTAT.